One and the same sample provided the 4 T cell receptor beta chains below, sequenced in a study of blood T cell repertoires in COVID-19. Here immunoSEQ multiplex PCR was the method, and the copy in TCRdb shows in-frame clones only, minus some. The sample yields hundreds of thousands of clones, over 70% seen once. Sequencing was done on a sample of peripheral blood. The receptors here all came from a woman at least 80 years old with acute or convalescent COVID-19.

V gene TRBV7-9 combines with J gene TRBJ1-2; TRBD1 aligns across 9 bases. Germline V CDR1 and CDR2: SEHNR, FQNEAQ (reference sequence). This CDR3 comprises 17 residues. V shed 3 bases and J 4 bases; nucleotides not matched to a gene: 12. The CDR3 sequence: CASSLRVGTGIFYGYTF. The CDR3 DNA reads TGTGCCAGCAGCTTGCGCGTTGGGACAGGGATTTTCTATGGCTACACCTTC.

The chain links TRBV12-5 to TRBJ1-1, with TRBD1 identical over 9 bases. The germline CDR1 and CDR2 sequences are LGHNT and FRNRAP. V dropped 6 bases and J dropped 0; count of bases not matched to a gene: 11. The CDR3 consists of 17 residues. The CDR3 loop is CASGQWTGAALNTEAFF. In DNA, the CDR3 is TGTGCTAGTGGGCAGTGGACAGGGGCGGCCCTGAACACTGAAGCTTTCTTT.

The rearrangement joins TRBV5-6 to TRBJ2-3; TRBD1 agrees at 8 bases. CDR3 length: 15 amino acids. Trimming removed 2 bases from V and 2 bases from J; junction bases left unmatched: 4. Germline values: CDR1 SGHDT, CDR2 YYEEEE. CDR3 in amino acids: CASSFTGGVTDTQYF. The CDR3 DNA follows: TGTGCCAGCAGCTTTACAGGGGGTGTCACAGATACGCAGTATTTT.

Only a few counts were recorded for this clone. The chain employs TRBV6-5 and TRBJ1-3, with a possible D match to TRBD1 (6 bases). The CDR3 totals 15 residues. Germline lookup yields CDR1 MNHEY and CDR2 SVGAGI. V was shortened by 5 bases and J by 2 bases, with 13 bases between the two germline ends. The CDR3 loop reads CASSTDSETGNTIYF. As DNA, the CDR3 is TGTGCCAGCAGTACGGACAGCGAGACTGGAAACACCATATATTTT.